The 15 T cell receptor beta chains below all came from one sample that was sequenced in a study of cytomegalovirus exposure and HLA in healthy donors. The study ran its PCR with 60 Vbeta and 13 Jbeta primers. Sequencing was performed with immunoSEQ multiplex PCR; in TCRdb, only in-frame clones are kept and a portion is missing. The sample holds about 190,000 clones, over 70% seen once. Sample: PBMCs. The receptors come from a man aged 25-45 years in good health and CMV-seronegative.

The V call is TRBV2, the J call TRBJ2-3, with D hard to call. Trimming removed 3 bases at V and 2 bases at J, with 12 bases between. Germline-derived CDR1 and CDR2 are SNHLY and FYNNEI. The CDR3 is 15 amino acids. CDR3 in DNA: TGTGCCAGCAGTGACGGGTCCGGGTCCACAGATACGCAGTATTTT. The encoded protein is CASSDGSGSTDTQYF.

The rearrangement links TRBV27 to TRBJ1-2, with TRBD1 matching over 10 bases. CDR1 and CDR2 (germline): MNHEY, SMNVEV (reference sequence). The length of the CDR3 is 15 residues. Trimming removed 5 bases from V and 2 bases from J; junction bases left unmatched: 5. The CDR3 sequence: CASSLGTGANYGYTF. The CDR3 DNA sequence: TGTGCCAGCAGTCTAGGGACAGGGGCCAACTATGGCTACACCTTC.

CDR3 loop: CASSGQGVGRDEQYF. The CDR3 DNA reads TGTGCCAGCAGTGGCCAGGGGGTAGGACGTGACGAGCAGTACTTC. V and J are TRBV28 and TRBJ2-5; 7 nucleotides line up with TRBD1. The DNA matches TRBJ2-7 better at its end, which makes the J call doubtful. The CDR3 extends over 15 amino acids. Germline V gene data show CDR1 as MDHEN and CDR2 as SYDVKM.

This clone occurred a few times. The chain combines TRBV12-5 with TRBJ2-3, with no clear D. This CDR3 spans 13 amino acids. Germline V gives CDR1 LGHNT, CDR2 FRNRAP. The germline V and J ends were trimmed by 1 base and 6 bases, with 8 bases remaining between them. CDR3 sequence (DNA): TGTGCTAGTGGTTTGGGGCAGAAGGATACGCAGTATTTT. It codes for CASGLGQKDTQYF.

The genes are TRBV27 and TRBJ2-1; D is perhaps TRBD1 (6 bases). V was pared by 3 bases and J by 3 bases, with 12 bases between. Germline CDR1 is MNHEY and CDR2 is SMNVEV (reference sequence). The CDR3 sequence is 15 residues long. CDR3 sequence reads: CASSFGTRNYNEQFF. The CDR3 nucleotides read TGTGCCAGCAGTTTTGGGACACGGAACTACAATGAGCAGTTCTTC.

The chain uses TRBV5-4 and TRBJ2-7, with 8 bases lining up with TRBD2. CDR3 length equals 15 residues. The germline gives CDR1 SGHNT, CDR2 YYREEE (reference sequence). J was trimmed by 0 bases and V by 3 bases; bases with no gene match: 5. In DNA, the CDR3 is TGTGCCAGCAGCTACGGGGGGGGGATCTCCTACGAGCAGTACTTC. Protein product: CASSYGGGISYEQYF. The complete variable domain, with remaining parts taken from reference TRBV5-4 and TRBJ2-7, reads ETGVTQSPTHLIKTRGQQVTLRCSSQSGHNTVSWYQQALGQGPQFIFQYYREEENGRGNFPPRFSGLQFPNYSSELNVNALELDDSALYLCASSYGGGISYEQYFGPGTRLTVT.

In DNA, the CDR3 is TGTGCCAGCACCAGGGCCACCGGGTTAAGTGAGCTGTTTTTT. It yields the protein CASTRATGLSELFF. The chain joins TRBV6-5 to TRBJ2-2, with D perhaps matching TRBD1 (5 bases). Germline V gene lookup returns CDR1 MNHEY and CDR2 SVGAGI. Deletions cut 7 bases from V and 11 bases from J, with 20 bases between. This CDR3 contains 14 residues.

The chain recombines TRBV28 with TRBJ1-5; D is unresolved. There are 12 residues in the CDR3. V was clipped by 3 bases and J by 6 bases, with 6 bases between them. In germline, CDR1 is MDHEN, CDR2 SYDVKM. CDR3 in amino acids: CASSFGIQPQHF. CDR3 nucleotides: TGTGCCAGCAGTTTCGGGATTCAGCCCCAGCATTTT.

The gene calls are TRBV5-4 and TRBJ1-1, with D possibly matching TRBD1 (5 bases). This CDR3 is 15 amino acids long. From germline, CDR1 is SGHNT and CDR2 YYREEE (reference sequence). The V and J ends lost 4 bases and 3 bases respectively, with 16 bases between them. The CDR3 DNA reads TGTGCCAGCAGCCCCCGGGGGGTTGGCGACACTGAAGCTTTCTTT. Amino acids: CASSPRGVGDTEAFF. Supplemented by reference TRBV5-4 and TRBJ1-1, the full variable domain reads ETGVTQSPTHLIKTRGQQVTLRCSSQSGHNTVSWYQQALGQGPQFIFQYYREEENGRGNFPPRFSGLQFPNYSSELNVNALELDDSALYLCASSPRGVGDTEAFFGQGTRLTVV.

This clone was seen a few times. The chain couples TRBV19 to TRBJ1-1; D is possibly TRBD1 (6 bases). The CDR3 has 13 amino acids. Germline V gene sequence: CDR1 LNHDA, CDR2 SQIVND (reference sequence). Trimming removed 8 bases at V and 6 bases at J, with 16 bases between. Here the CDR3 DNA reads TGTGCCAGTTCCGTCAGGGGAGGGGCTGAAGCTTTCTTT. Protein product: CASSVRGGAEAFF.

The CDR3 loop is CASSWDRGNMNTEAFF. The CDR3 DNA sequence: TGTGCCAGCAGTTGGGACAGGGGGAACATGAACACTGAAGCTTTCTTT. The chain couples TRBV28 to TRBJ1-1; TRBD1 matches at 11 bases. The CDR3 loop spans 16 amino acids. Germline CDR1 is MDHEN and CDR2 is SYDVKM. Trimming removed 4 bases from V and 0 bases from J; junction bases left unmatched: 4. Full variable domain (remainder filled in from reference TRBV28 and TRBJ1-1): DVKVTQSSRYLVKRTGEKVFLECVQDMDHENMFWYRQDPGLGLRLIYFSYDVKMKEKGDIPEGYSVSREKKERFSLILESASTNQTSMYLCASSWDRGNMNTEAFFGQGTRLTVV.

The J gene is TRBJ2-7, the V gene TRBV19; D gene unclear. The CDR3 contains 14 residues. Trimming removed 10 bases from V and 2 bases from J, with 18 bases in between. Germline V gene data show CDR1 as LNHDA and CDR2 as SQIVND (reference sequence). The CDR3 spells CATHSPGRTYEQYF. DNA of the CDR3: TGTGCCACCCACAGTCCTGGCAGAACCTACGAGCAGTACTTC.

CDR3 DNA sequence: TGTGCCAGCAGCCAAGTCCTAGTCAATGAGCAGTTCTTC. This translates into CASSQVLVNEQFF. The gene calls are TRBV14 and TRBJ2-1; D remains unclear. V lost 1 base, J lost 6 bases, and 7 bases lay in between. CDR1 and CDR2 from the germline V gene are SGHDN and FVKESK. This CDR3 region has 13 residues.

V is TRBV5-1 and J is TRBJ2-7; 10 bases map to TRBD1. V dropped 6 bases and J dropped 4; count of bases not matched to a gene: 10. The germline V gene encodes CDR1 SGHRS and CDR2 YFSETQ. This CDR3 region has 15 residues. The CDR3 spells CASIKDRQGAYEQYF. CDR3 nucleotide sequence: TGCGCCAGCATCAAGGACCGACAGGGGGCATACGAGCAGTACTTC.

The chain recombines TRBV7-8 with TRBJ1-2; D gene uncertain. V shed 5 bases and J shed 0 bases, with 13 bases lying between them. The CDR3 length is 15 residues. CDR1 is SGHVS, CDR2 FQNEAQ, per germline. The CDR3 DNA reads as TGTGCCAGCAGCCCCGGGAGCCCCTCTAACTATGGCTACACCTTC. Protein product: CASSPGSPSNYGYTF. Complete variable domain (other parts from reference TRBV7-8 and TRBJ1-2): GAGVSQSPRYKVAKRGQDVALRCDPISGHVSLFWYQQALGQGPEFLTYFQNEAQLDKSGLPSDRFFAERPEGSVSTLKIQRTQQEDSAVYLCASSPGSPSNYGYTFGSGTRLTVV.